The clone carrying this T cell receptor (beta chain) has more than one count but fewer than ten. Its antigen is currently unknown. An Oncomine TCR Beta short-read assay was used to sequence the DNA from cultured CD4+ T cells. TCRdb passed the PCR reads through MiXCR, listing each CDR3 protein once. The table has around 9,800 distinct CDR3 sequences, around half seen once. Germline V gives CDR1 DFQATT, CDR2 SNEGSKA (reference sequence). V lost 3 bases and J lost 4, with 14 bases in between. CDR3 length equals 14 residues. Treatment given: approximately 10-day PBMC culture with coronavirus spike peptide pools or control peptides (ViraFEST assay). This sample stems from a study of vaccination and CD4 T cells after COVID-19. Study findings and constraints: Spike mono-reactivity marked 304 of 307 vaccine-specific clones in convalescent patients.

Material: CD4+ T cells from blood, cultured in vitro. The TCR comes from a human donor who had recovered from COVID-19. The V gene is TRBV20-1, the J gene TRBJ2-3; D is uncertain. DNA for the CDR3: TGCAGTGCTAGGGATCGGACCGGGCCAGATACGCAGTATTTT. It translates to CSARDRTGPDTQYF.